The rows below give T cell receptor beta chains drawn from one sample of a study of T cell responses to AZD1222 COVID-19 vaccine. Sequencing used immunoSEQ multiplex PCR; TCRdb keeps in-frame clones, though not all of them. Here the sample spans over 110,000 clones, roughly 90% being singletons. The sequenced sample was peripheral blood, obtained 28 days after the second AZD1222 dose. The receptors stem from an adult who received the AZD1222 COVID-19 vaccine. CDR3s include the opening cysteine and the closing phenylalanine or tryptophan. The D gene is left open where the match is weak. Rows may omit the clone size; those that give it use once, few, many or a size class.

d_call,v_call,j_call,clone_size,cdr3_aa,cdr3_nt
NA,TRBV19,TRBJ1-2,once,CASSMSGGYTF,TGTGCCAGTAGTATGTCTGGCGGCTACACCTTC
NA,TRBV3-1/TRBV3-2,TRBJ2-5,NA,CASSQGDLETQYF,TGTGCCAGCAGCCAGGGGGATTTGGAGACCCAGTACTTC
TRBD1,TRBV19,TRBJ2-2,few,CASSKKTGSLTGELFF,TGTGCCAGTAGTAAAAAGACAGGGAGTCTCACCGGGGAGCTGTTTTTT
NA,TRBV28,TRBJ1-5,NA,CASSLGNRVNQPQHF,TGTGCCAGCAGTCTAGGGAACAGGGTAAACCAGCCCCAGCATTTT
NA,TRBV28,TRBJ1-5,NA,CASSYGGSYQPQHF,TGTGCCAGCAGTTACGGGGGGTCCTATCAGCCCCAGCATTTT
NA,TRBV5-5,TRBJ1-1,NA,CASSLRGTPNTEAFF,TGTGCCAGCAGCTTGAGAGGAACCCCGAACACTGAAGCTTTCTTT
NA,TRBV5-8,TRBJ2-3,NA,CASSAGSLRTDTQYF,TGTGCCAGCAGCGCGGGATCCCTACGCACAGATACGCAGTATTTT
TRBD1,TRBV6-6,TRBJ2-5,NA,CASSPGTGEMAQYF,TGTGCCAGCAGTCCCGGGACAGGCGAAATGGCCCAGTACTTC
NA,TRBV7-2,TRBJ1-1,once,CASSSLGGPRAFF,TGTGCCAGCAGCTCTCTGGGAGGGCCAAGGGCTTTCTTT
NA,TRBV10-2,TRBJ1-5,NA,CASSATDAYQPQHF,TGCGCCAGCAGTGCGACAGATGCTTATCAGCCCCAGCATTTT
NA,TRBV10-1,TRBJ1-3,NA,CASSPGTQGNTIYF,TGCGCCAGCAGTCCCGGGACACAAGGAAACACCATATATTTT
TRBD2,TRBV6-6,TRBJ2-7,once,CASAGGGVYEQYF,TGTGCCAGTGCGGGAGGGGGAGTCTACGAGCAGTACTTC
NA,TRBV7-9,TRBJ1-4,NA,CASSEIGGTNEKLFF,TGTGCCAGCAGCGAAATAGGGGGGACTAATGAAAAACTGTTTTTT
NA,TRBV6-5,TRBJ2-7,NA,CASRARDGPYEQYF,TGTGCCAGCAGAGCCCGGGACGGCCCCTACGAGCAGTACTTC
NA,TRBV27,TRBJ1-1,NA,CASRRRLGYTEAFF,TGTGCCAGCAGGCGTCGCCTTGGCTACACTGAAGCTTTCTTT
NA,TRBV30,TRBJ1-2,NA,CAWTRDVAYGYTF,TGTGCCTGGACCCGAGATGTAGCCTATGGCTACACCTTC
TRBD1,TRBV7-6,TRBJ2-5,once,CASSSRTGPQETQYF,TGTGCCAGCAGCTCGAGGACAGGGCCCCAAGAGACCCAGTACTTC
TRBD1,TRBV29-1,TRBJ2-2,once,CSAGQGNTGELFF,TGCAGCGCGGGACAGGGAAACACCGGGGAGCTGTTTTTT
NA,TRBV12-5,TRBJ1-1,NA,CASGLVGKTGRGNTEAFF,TGTGCTAGTGGTTTGGTAGGGAAAACAGGGAGAGGCAACACTGAAGCTTTCTTT
TRBD2,TRBV6-5,TRBJ2-7,few,CASSPGTRTYEQYF,TGTGCCAGCAGTCCCGGGACTAGAACCTACGAGCAGTACTTC